This TCR beta chain was observed in a study of blood T cell repertoires in COVID-19. Authors' processing steps: Amplified reference gene primers provided the basis for estimating nucleated cell counts. Measured with immunoSEQ multiplex PCR; TCRdb has only the in-frame clones, and not every one. The V and J calls and clone size were taken over from that table, and D and trimming were inferred from the DNA. This table holds 300,000 to 400,000 clones, approximately 90% found once. The V and J ends lost 0 bases and 6 bases, in that order; junction bases with no gene match: 2. CDR1 is GTSNPN, CDR2 SVGIG, per germline (reference sequence). The CDR3 runs to 14 residues.

The J gene is TRBJ2-3, the V gene TRBV30; TRBD2 matches 11 bases. This sequence originates from a woman younger than 30 who had recovered from COVID-19. Material for sequencing was peripheral blood. CDR3 bases: TGTGCCTGGAGTGTACTAGCGGGAGTGGATACGCAGTATTTT. Amino acids: CAWSVLAGVDTQYF.